This record looks at one TCR beta chain sequence and its context. Its antigen is not known. Researchers took blood at baseline, on cycle 4 day 1, and on cycle 7 day 1. The data were produced by immunoSEQ multiplex PCR, yet TCRdb's version contains in-frame clones alone and is incomplete. This sample has some 14,000 clones; 60% to 85% occur once, and the top ten carry about 15%. These data come from a study of OX40 agonist ivuxolimab in advanced cancers. At the level of the study: Clinicians treated patients with ivuxolimab, an agonistic anti-OX40 (CD134) antibody. Three dose-escalation patients had partial responses: one with hepatocellular carcinoma and two with cutaneous melanoma.

The study, taken as a whole, reports: Among T cells, CD8+ cells averaged more expanded clones than CD4+ cells.

This specimen consisted of CD4+ or CD8+ T cells sorted from blood, obtained in a trial of the OX40 agonist ivuxolimab. This receptor was taken from an adult with an advanced solid tumor such as melanoma, head and neck, liver or kidney cancer.

CDR3 DNA sequence: TGCGCCAGCAGCCAAGAAAAGTTCGTCTGGGGTGAGCAGTTCTTC. Translated, it gives CASSQEKFVWGEQFF. This chain connects TRBV4-3 to TRBJ2-1; D call uncertain. Per germline, CDR1 LGHNA and CDR2 YSLEER. CDR3 length: 15 residues. With 0 bases removed from V and 9 bases from J, the gap between germline ends came to 15 bases.